The rows below give T cell receptor beta chains drawn from one sample of a study of tumor-infiltrating lymphocytes in primary liver carcinoma. TCRdb re-derived calls from the multiplex PCR reads in MiXCR, one entry per CDR3 protein. The data contain over 250,000 distinct CDR3 sequences, more than 55% of them singletons. The sequenced material came from peripheral blood. The receptors shown here come from a woman aged 25 to 39 with primary liver carcinoma and hepatitis B virus infection. Both conserved end residues are part of each CDR3. A D gene is named only where the DNA matches it firmly. The listing skips clone size in some rows; elsewhere it reads once, few, many or a size class.

D gene	clone size	V gene	J gene	CDR3 DNA	CDR3 protein
NA	NA	TRBV13	TRBJ2-1	TGTGCCAGCAGCCCCCCTTACGGTGAGCAGTTCTTC	CASSPPYGEQFF
NA	few	TRBV29-1	TRBJ2-7	TGCAGCGTTGCAGTCCAAGGACTTGAGCAGTACTTC	CSVAVQGLEQYF
NA	NA	TRBV12-3/TRBV12-4	TRBJ2-2	TGTGCCTGCAGTTTAGCGATAGCCGGGGAGCTGTTTTTT	CACSLAIAGELFF
TRBD1	NA	TRBV7-9	TRBJ1-2	TGTGCCAGCAGCCGACGGACAGGGGTAATACCTGACTATGGCTACACCTTC	CASSRRTGVIPDYGYTF
NA	many	TRBV4-1	TRBJ2-7	TGCGCCAGCAGCCAGGCAGCCCAAGGCTCCTACGAGCAGTACTTC	CASSQAAQGSYEQYF
TRBD1	once	TRBV5-5	TRBJ2-3	TGTGCCAGCAGACCGGTTTCGGGACAGCACACAGATACGCAGTATTTT	CASRPVSGQHTDTQYF
NA	NA	TRBV7-8	TRBJ1-5	TGTGCCAGCAGCCTCGCCGAGGGGGGGCATCAGCCCCAGCATTTT	CASSLAEGGHQPQHF
NA	NA	TRBV14	TRBJ2-7	TGTGCCAGCAGCCAAGATCCCTTTCTCGGGACAACCCACGAGCAGTACTTC	CASSQDPFLGTTHEQYF
NA	NA	TRBV6-5	TRBJ1-3	TGTGCCAGCAGACCTAACGACCCTTCTGGAAACACCATATATTTT	CASRPNDPSGNTIYF
TRBD2	NA	TRBV6-2/TRBV6-3	TRBJ2-3	TGTGCCAGCAGTACGCAGCGGGGGCCGCTCACAGATACGCAGTATTTT	CASSTQRGPLTDTQYF
NA	NA	TRBV6-1	TRBJ2-7	TGTGCCAGCTGTGAAAACTCCGACAGATACGAGCAGTACTTC	CASCENSDRYEQYF
NA	few	TRBV12-3/TRBV12-4	TRBJ1-1	TGTGCCAGCAGTTTAATTGTCGTCGCTGAAGCTTTCTTT	CASSLIVVAEAFF
NA	once	TRBV6-5	TRBJ2-4	TGTACCAGCACTTACCGAGGCGCGGTGGCCAAAAACATTCAGTACTTC	CTSTYRGAVAKNIQYF
NA	NA	TRBV12-3/TRBV12-4	TRBJ1-3	TGTGCCAGCAGATCTACGGCTGGAAACACCATATATTTT	CASRSTAGNTIYF
NA	NA	TRBV28	TRBJ2-3	TGTGCCACCTCCCCGGGCGTGCCAGATACGCAGTATTTT	CATSPGVPDTQYF
TRBD2	many	TRBV11-2	TRBJ2-1	TGTGCCAGCAGCTTAGTCGTCCCTAGCGGGAGGATGATTGAGCAGTTCTTC	CASSLVVPSGRMIEQFF
NA	many	TRBV29-1	TRBJ2-3	TGCAGCGTTGTGGGGGGTATTAGCACAGATACGCAGTATTTT	CSVVGGISTDTQYF
NA	few	TRBV5-6	TRBJ2-3	TGTGCCAGCAGCCGGAGTCCGGGTGCAGATACGCAGTATTTT	CASSRSPGADTQYF
NA	NA	TRBV7-9	TRBJ2-7	TGTGCCAGCAGCTTAGTTGAAAACTACGAGCAGTACTTC	CASSLVENYEQYF
NA	NA	TRBV6-1	TRBJ1-5	TGTGCCAGCGGCGGGGGCTCTCAGCCCCAGCATTTT	CASGGGSQPQHF
NA	NA	TRBV11-2	TRBJ2-2	TGCGCCAGCAGCCAACCCTCAGGACTATCGTATTCTACGGGGACCGGGGAGCTGTTTTTT	CASSQPSGLSYSTGTGELFF
NA	once	TRBV4-3	TRBJ2-7	TGCGTCAGCAGCCCCCGACAGTGGGACGAGCAGTATTTC	CVSSPRQWDEQYF
NA	many	TRBV6-5	TRBJ1-1	TGTGCCAGTAAAGTTGGGCGTCGGGGCACTGAAGCTTTCTTT	CASKVGRRGTEAFF
NA	few	TRBV7-9	TRBJ1-3	TGTGCCAGCAGCGTCTCGGGTACAGGGATCGAATTTTACCCTGGAAACACCATATATTTT	CASSVSGTGIEFYPGNTIYF
NA	NA	TRBV6-1	TRBJ1-5	TGTGCCAGCAGTGAACGGTATGGACGAAATCAGCCCCAGCATTTT	CASSERYGRNQPQHF
NA	NA	TRBV5-6	TRBJ2-1	TGTGCCAGCAGCCCGACAGGCAGGGAGAATGAGCAGTTCTTC	CASSPTGRENEQFF
TRBD2	NA	TRBV13	TRBJ2-1	TGTGCCAGCAGCATAAGGGAGAGGGAGGGCCAGTTCTTC	CASSIREREGQFF
TRBD2	NA	TRBV12-3/TRBV12-4	TRBJ2-5	TGTGCCAGCAGTCTTGGACTAGTTCGAGAGACCCAGTACTTC	CASSLGLVRETQYF
TRBD1	few	TRBV12-3/TRBV12-4	TRBJ1-1	TGTGCCAGCAGTCCTCGACAGGGGAACTGGAACACTGAAGCTTTCTTT	CASSPRQGNWNTEAFF
TRBD1	NA	TRBV19	TRBJ1-5	TGTGCCAGTAGGCGGGAACAGGGGGCTCGTCAGCCCCAGCATTTT	CASRREQGARQPQHF
NA	NA	TRBV24-1	TRBJ2-7	TGTGCCACCAGTGATACCAGGAGTACCTCCTACGAGCAGTACTTC	CATSDTRSTSYEQYF
NA	few	TRBV10-3	TRBJ2-5	TGTGCCATCAAGGCCACCCCACCGGAGACCCAGTACTTC	CAIKATPPETQYF
NA	few	TRBV12-3/TRBV12-4	TRBJ2-7	TGTGCCAGCAGTTTAGGGACGGGGGGCAATCGCCAGTACTTC	CASSLGTGGNRQYF
NA	NA	TRBV6-5	TRBJ2-7	TGTGCCACCAGACGCTTGGGAGGCGAGCAGTACTTC	CATRRLGGEQYF
NA	NA	TRBV11-2	TRBJ2-1	TGTTCCAGCAGCTTAGTAAGGACCCACAATGAGCAGTTCTTC	CSSSLVRTHNEQFF
NA	NA	TRBV12-3/TRBV12-4	TRBJ2-1	TGTGCCAGCAGTATGATCAAGGAGCAGTTCTTC	CASSMIKEQFF
TRBD1	many	TRBV4-2	TRBJ2-7	TGTGCCAGCAGCCAACCCGGGACAGGGGCCTACGAGCAGTACTTC	CASSQPGTGAYEQYF
NA	once	TRBV11-2	TRBJ1-2	TGTGCCAGTAGCCCACACCGAGAACGCGGCTATGGCTACACCTTC	CASSPHRERGYGYTF
NA	NA	TRBV11-2	TRBJ2-2	TGTACCAGCAGCTCCGGGACATTGGGCGGGGAGCTGTTTTTT	CTSSSGTLGGELFF
NA	few	TRBV29-1	TRBJ2-3	TGCAGCACCGGGACTAGCACAGATACGCAGTATTTT	CSTGTSTDTQYF
NA	NA	TRBV28	TRBJ2-7	TGTGCCAGCAGCTTGCACCCCCAGAGGTTTTACGAGCAGTACTTC	CASSLHPQRFYEQYF
NA	once	TRBV28	TRBJ2-5	TGTGCCAGCATTCGAGGGGTGACCCAGCACTTC	CASIRGVTQHF